This T cell receptor (beta chain) was identified during a study of CD8+ T cells in alopecia areata. Germline trimming cut 2 bases from V and 7 bases from J; bases unmatched to any gene: 8. This CDR3 is 14 amino acids long. The germline V gene has CDR1 SGHAT and CDR2 FQDESV (reference sequence). It was cDNA, reverse transcribed from extracted RNA, that served as the sequencing template. The assay was immunoSEQ multiplex PCR, and TCRdb's table has in-frame clones only and misses some. The table has some 200,000 clones, approximately 47% seen once. Treatment given: oral pan-JAK inhibitor, 5-10 mg twice daily.

This clonotype was obtained from a human donor with alopecia areata. This chain joins TRBV11-1 and TRBJ2-7, with 7 bases that match TRBD2. The input for sequencing was CD4+ T cells sorted from blood, taken at approximately week 36, from a patient treated with tofacitinib. In DNA form, the CDR3 reads TGTGCCAGCAGCTTAATGAGCGGGATAGGAGAGCAGTACTTC. Amino acids: CASSLMSGIGEQYF.